This TCR beta chain appears in the sequencing data of a study of T cell responses to AZD1222 COVID-19 vaccine. The study's findings and limits: The study reported that nearly half of spike-specific TCRs target unmutated variant regions. White British donors predominated, females outnumbered males, and clonal diversity was possibly underestimated. Vaccine-related CD4 TCRs covered spike, predominating at 160-218 and 743-854.

Regarding this clone: Its target is not known.

The table came from immunoSEQ multiplex PCR; TCRdb's copy has only in-frame clones and leaves some out. The sample carries some 120,000 clones, roughly nine tenths recorded once. V was cut by 0 bases and J by 3 bases, with 10 bases left in between. The germline CDR1 and CDR2 sequences are KGHDR and SFDVKD. This CDR3 is 16 amino acids long. Here the sequenced sample was peripheral blood, taken on day 0 of AZD1222 vaccination. The rearrangement uses TRBV24-1 and TRBJ2-2; D remains ambiguous. The receptor's source is an adult in good health. CDR3 sequence reads: CATSDLNGWDTGELFF. The CDR3 nucleotides are TGTGCCACCAGTGATTTGAACGGGTGGGACACCGGGGAGCTGTTTTTT.